This TCR beta chain emerged from a study of early T cells in non-severe SARS-CoV-2 infection. In the study overall: Bulk RNA from unsorted whole blood was sequenced; chains were unpaired.

Study-level results: VDJdb matching favored anti-spike CD8 responses, missing private and CD4 specificities.

The table lists this clonotype with a few counts. Antigen: not known. Per germline, CDR1 ENHRY and CDR2 SYGVKD. The CDR3 has 13 residues. V gave up 5 bases and J gave up 6 bases, with 12 bases separating them. Unique molecular identifiers tagged individual cDNA molecules. In TCRdb, the 5' RACE reads were re-called with MiXCR into one record per CDR3 protein. The repertoire holds about 33,000 distinct CDR3 sequences, over 6.5% seen once, with more than 3.5% in the top ten. The receptor comes from an adult who was a healthcare worker with PCR-confirmed SARS-CoV-2 infection or an uninfected control (not recorded which). The sample was whole blood. This chain links TRBV10-3 with TRBJ2-3, with D uncertain. The chain's CDR3 is CAISRDDPDTQYF. As DNA, the CDR3 is TGTGCCATCAGTCGCGACGACCCGGATACGCAGTATTTT.